Sequencing of this T cell receptor (beta chain) was carried out in a study of neurological immune-mediated disorders. The V end was cut by 1 base, the J end by 3 bases, with 8 bases between. CDR1 is SGHTA, CDR2 FQGNSA, per germline. The CDR3 is 14 amino acids. The sample holds many counts of this clonotype. From the 5' RACE reads, TCRdb called clonotypes with MiXCR, one entry per CDR3 protein. Among about 20,000 distinct CDR3 sequences listed, 7.5% were seen once. The sequenced material came from CD8+ T cells from blood. This rearrangement joins TRBV7-2 to TRBJ2-3; the D is unclear. The TCR sequence derives from a woman between 25 and 40 years old with HTLV-1-associated myelopathy (HAM/TSP). The CDR3 region is CASSLVLGTDTQYF. The CDR3 coding sequence is TGTGCCAGCAGCTTAGTTTTAGGAACAGATACGCAGTATTTT.